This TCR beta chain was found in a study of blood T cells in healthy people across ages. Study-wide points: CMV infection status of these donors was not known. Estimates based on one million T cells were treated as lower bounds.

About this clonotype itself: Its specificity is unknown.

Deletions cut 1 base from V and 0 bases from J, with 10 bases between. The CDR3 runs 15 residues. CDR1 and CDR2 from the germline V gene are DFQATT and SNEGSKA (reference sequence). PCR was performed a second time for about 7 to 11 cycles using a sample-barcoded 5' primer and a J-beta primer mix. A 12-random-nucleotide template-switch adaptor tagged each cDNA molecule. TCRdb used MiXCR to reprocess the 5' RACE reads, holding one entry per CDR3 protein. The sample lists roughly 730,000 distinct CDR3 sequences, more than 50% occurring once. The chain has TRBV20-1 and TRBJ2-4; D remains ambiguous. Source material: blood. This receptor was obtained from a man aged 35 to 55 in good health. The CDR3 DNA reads TGCAGTGCTAGAGTCCCACCAACAGCCAAAAACATTCAGTACTTC. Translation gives CSARVPPTAKNIQYF.